The source of this TCR beta chain is a study of T cells in Graves' hyperthyroidism and ophthalmopathy. V was clipped by 1 base and J by 5 bases, with 12 bases between them. The CDR3 is 15 residues long. Germline loops: CDR1 KGHSH, CDR2 LQKENI. Each diagnosis drew on symptoms, thyroxine, TRAb, thyroid ultrasound and orbital computed tomography findings. Remarks on this clonotype: Antigen: not known.

The study, taken as a whole, reports: It was a median about 6.5 months before onset that the model predicted ophthalmopathy. In blood, most of the thyroid clonotypes expanded above 0.001 were also present.

TCR beta CDR3 regions were amplified from RNA transcripts. A set of HTBI primers served as the primers for a first-round RT-PCR of the TCR CDR3. TCRdb analysed the multiplex PCR reads with MiXCR anew, one entry per CDR3 protein. The data show approximately 690,000 distinct CDR3 sequences, around 21% seen once. The chain combines TRBV18 with TRBJ2-1; D is possibly TRBD1 or TRBD2 (5 bases each). This TCR was sampled from a man under 40 with Graves' ophthalmopathy. Input material: blood. As DNA, the CDR3 is TGTGCCAGCTCACCACGCCGGGACGATAACAATGAGCAGTTCTTC. Protein product: CASSPRRDDNNEQFF. Supplemented by reference TRBV18 and TRBJ2-1, the full variable domain reads NAGVMQNPRHLVRRRGQEARLRCSPMKGHSHVYWYRQLPEEGLKFMVYLQKENIIDESGMPKERFSAEFPKEGPSILRIQQVVRGDSAAYFCASSPRRDDNNEQFFGPGTRLTVL.